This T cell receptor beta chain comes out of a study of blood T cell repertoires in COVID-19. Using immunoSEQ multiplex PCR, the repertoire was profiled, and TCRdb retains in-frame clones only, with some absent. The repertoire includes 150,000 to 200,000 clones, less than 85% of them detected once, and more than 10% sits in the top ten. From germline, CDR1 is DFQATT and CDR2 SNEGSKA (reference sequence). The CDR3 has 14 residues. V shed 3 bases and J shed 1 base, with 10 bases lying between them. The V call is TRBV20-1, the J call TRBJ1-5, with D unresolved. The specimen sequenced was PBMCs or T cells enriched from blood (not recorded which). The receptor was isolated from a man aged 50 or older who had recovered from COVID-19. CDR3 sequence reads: CSASYPGSNQPQHF. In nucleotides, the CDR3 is TGCAGTGCTAGTTATCCCGGGAGCAATCAGCCCCAGCATTTT.